These 26 T cell receptor beta chains share one sample of origin, sequenced in a study of cytomegalovirus exposure and HLA in healthy donors listed by TCRdb under 2017. Libraries were made using the immunoSEQ multiplex PCR assay. For the multiplex PCR, a mixture combining 60 forward primers for TCR Vbeta segments and 13 reverse primers for TCR Jbeta segments was used. As stored in TCRdb, this immuneACCESS dataset retains in-frame rearrangements with V and J assigned. A fraction of the clones does not appear; measured against another copy, unresolved V genes explain less than half of the discrepancy, and the remainder lacks a known reason. Recorded for this sample are under 200,000 clones; over 80% of them occurred a single time. The ten top clones hold roughly 1.9% of the sample. The material sequenced was PBMCs. Receptor source: a human donor in good health.

This sequence joins TRBV19 and TRBJ1-4, with 7 bases identical to TRBD1. Germline V gene lookup returns CDR1 LNHDA and CDR2 SQIVND (reference sequence). V was pared by 6 bases and J by 7 bases, with 8 bases of the junction left unmatched. This CDR3 is built from 14 residues. Written as DNA, the CDR3 is TGTGCCAGTAGCCGGGACAGCGGTTCTGAAAAACTGTTTTTT. Residues: CASSRDSGSEKLFF.

The V and J genes are TRBV4-1 and TRBJ1-4; perhaps TRBD1 as D (6 bases). The V and J ends lost 0 bases and 5 bases respectively, with 13 bases between them. The CDR3 is 16 amino acids. The germline V gene encodes CDR1 MGHRA and CDR2 YSYEKL. CDR3 DNA sequence: TGCGCCAGCAGCCAAGAACGCGTAGGGGGAAATGAAAAACTGTTTTTT. Translating gives CASSQERVGGNEKLFF.

The J gene is TRBJ2-1, the V gene TRBV5-4, with 8 bases lining up with TRBD2. Unmatched junction bases numbered 4, after V lost 4 bases and J lost 4 bases. This CDR3 has 14 residues. Germline CDR1 and CDR2: SGHNT and YYREEE (reference sequence). The CDR3 reads CASSVTSVYNEQFF. CDR3 DNA sequence: TGTGCCAGCAGCGTGACTAGCGTATACAATGAGCAGTTCTTC.

The genes are TRBV7-9 and TRBJ1-1; D possibly corresponds to TRBD1 (5 bases). This CDR3 is 14 amino acids long. Trimming pared 5 bases from V and 2 bases from J, leaving 12 bases between. Looked up from germline, CDR1 is SEHNR and CDR2 is FQNEAQ (reference sequence). The CDR3: CASSQGRANTEAFF. The CDR3 DNA follows: TGTGCCAGCAGCCAGGGCAGGGCAAACACTGAAGCTTTCTTT.

The chain uses TRBV6-6 and TRBJ1-3, with D maybe TRBD1 (6 bases). V was pared by 6 bases and J by 0 bases, with 12 bases between. This CDR3 region has 15 residues. The germline V gene has CDR1 MNHNY and CDR2 SVGAGI (reference sequence). DNA for the CDR3: TGTGCCAGCAGAACGACAGGCACCTCTGGAAACACCATATATTTT. Its translation is CASRTTGTSGNTIYF.

This sequence joins TRBV4-3 and TRBJ2-5; no clear D. This CDR3 is built from 14 residues. Trimming took off 4 bases at V and 3 bases at J, with 12 bases between the two ends. CDR1 and CDR2 (germline): LGHNA, YSLEER. The CDR3 sequence: CASSPRVIKETQYF. DNA for the CDR3: TGCGCCAGCAGCCCACGGGTCATAAAAGAGACCCAGTACTTC.

The chain uses TRBV11-2 and TRBJ2-5, with D perhaps TRBD1 (7 bases). This CDR3 contains 13 residues. CDR1 and CDR2 from the germline V gene are SGHAT and FQNNGV. The V gene lost 5 bases and the J gene lost 5 bases, with 12 bases spanning the gap. CDR3 sequence (DNA): TGTGCCAGCAGCATGACAGGGAGGGAGACCCAGTACTTC. Its protein product is CASSMTGRETQYF.

This chain uses TRBV11-2 with TRBJ2-3; 9 bases are shared with TRBD2. This CDR3 comprises 16 residues. Trimming cost V 0 bases and J 7 bases; bases outside gene matches: 8. The germline V gene encodes CDR1 SGHAT and CDR2 FQNNGV. This CDR3 is CASSLEFAGGSYTQYF. The CDR3 DNA sequence: TGTGCCAGCAGCTTAGAATTCGCGGGGGGGTCGTATACGCAGTATTTT.

The genes are TRBV6-5 and TRBJ1-1; possible D gene TRBD1, 6 bases. Germline V gene data show CDR1 as MNHEY and CDR2 as SVGAGI. The ends were cut back, 4 bases at V and 11 bases at J, with 23 bases in the middle. CDR3 size: 15 residues. DNA of the CDR3: TGTGCCAGCAGTTTGAGGACAGTCCCACCTTCCGATGCTTTCTTT. Protein sequence: CASSLRTVPPSDAFF.

The gene calls are TRBV18 and TRBJ2-7; a possible D gene is TRBD1 (6 bases). Trimming pared 3 bases from V and 3 bases from J, leaving 9 bases between. CDR1 and CDR2 from the germline V gene are KGHSH and LQKENI. The CDR3 covers 13 residues. This CDR3 is CASSPPDSYEQYF. CDR3 DNA: TGTGCCAGCTCACCCCCGGACAGCTACGAGCAGTACTTC.

The genes are TRBV6-6 and TRBJ2-5; 7 nucleotides match TRBD2. V dropped 5 bases and J dropped 5; count of bases not matched to a gene: 11. Looked up from germline, CDR1 is MNHNY and CDR2 is SVGAGI (reference sequence). This CDR3 contains 15 residues. This CDR3 reads CASSLGGAGWETQYF. The CDR3 DNA reads as TGTGCCAGCAGTCTGGGGGGAGCGGGGTGGGAGACCCAGTACTTC.

This chain joins TRBV11-2 and TRBJ2-7, with 8 nucleotides matching TRBD2. The germline V gene encodes CDR1 SGHAT and CDR2 FQNNGV. The length of the CDR3 is 15 residues. J gave up 6 bases and V 1 base, and 8 bases lay outside the gene matches. The CDR3 protein is CASSLGVSGIGEQYF. For the CDR3, the DNA is TGTGCCAGCAGCTTAGGGGTTAGCGGGATAGGCGAGCAGTACTTC.

The chain is built from TRBV6-1 and TRBJ1-5; perhaps TRBD1 as D (6 bases). Germline CDR1 MNHNS, CDR2 SASEGT. V was clipped by 2 bases and J by 5 bases, with 16 bases between them. This CDR3 contains 16 residues. The CDR3 loop reads CASSENPRQVHQPQHF. CDR3 DNA sequence: TGTGCCAGCAGTGAAAACCCTAGACAGGTTCATCAGCCCCAGCATTTT.

This clone was seen more than once but under ten times. The CDR3 region is CATSRGGGTEAFF. The CDR3 nucleotides are TGTGCCACCAGCAGAGGGGGGGGGACTGAAGCTTTCTTT. The gene calls are TRBV15 and TRBJ1-1, with D perhaps matching TRBD1 (5 bases). The CDR3 consists of 13 residues. The V gene's germline CDR1 is LNHNV and CDR2 YYDKDF (reference sequence). Trimming pared 1 base from V and 5 bases from J, leaving 8 bases between. Combining the CDR3 with reference TRBV15 and TRBJ1-1 gives the whole variable domain DAMVIQNPRYQVTQFGKPVTLSCSQTLNHNVMYWYQQKSSQAPKLLFHYYDKDFNNEADTPDNFQSRRPNTSFCFLDIRSPGLGDTAMYLCATSRGGGTEAFFGQGTRLTVV.

The V and J genes are TRBV2 and TRBJ2-3; 8 bases match TRBD2. CDR3 length equals 14 residues. Germline loops: CDR1 SNHLY, CDR2 FYNNEI. Trimming cost V 8 bases and J 0 bases; bases outside gene matches: 4. The CDR3 DNA is TGTGCCAGCCGGGGGGGTATGAGCACAGATACGCAGTATTTT. Translated, it gives CASRGGMSTDTQYF.

The chain employs TRBV12-5 and TRBJ2-7; no clear D gene. Germline V gives CDR1 LGHNT, CDR2 FRNRAP. Trimming took 1 base from V and 3 from J, leaving 7 bases between them. There are 13 residues in the CDR3. The CDR3 sequence: CASGLEDFYEQYF. CDR3 DNA sequence: TGTGCTAGTGGTTTGGAAGACTTCTACGAGCAGTACTTC.

The CDR3 spells CASRTGTASYNEQFF. As DNA, the CDR3 is TGTGCCAGTAGAACCGGGACTGCCTCTTACAATGAGCAGTTCTTC. V is TRBV19 and J is TRBJ2-1; D might be TRBD2 (6 bases). This CDR3 is built from 15 residues. Germline CDR1 is LNHDA and CDR2 is SQIVND (reference sequence). Trimming took 6 bases from V and 4 from J, leaving 16 bases between them.

The gene calls are TRBV4-1 and TRBJ2-1, with 10 bases fitting TRBD2. The CDR3 has 17 residues. Germline V lookup: CDR1 MGHRA, CDR2 YSYEKL. After removal of 3 bases from V and 5 bases from J, the junction contained 10 bases not matched to a gene. This CDR3 reads CASSHPITSGVNNEQFF. The CDR3 DNA reads as TGCGCCAGCAGCCACCCGATTACTAGCGGGGTAAACAATGAGCAGTTCTTC.

This clone was counted between two and nine times. The V and J genes are TRBV4-1 and TRBJ1-1; 12 nucleotides line up with TRBD1. The V gene end was trimmed by 1 base and the J gene end by 1 base; junction bases not matched to a gene: 7. In germline, CDR1 is MGHRA, CDR2 YSYEKL. The CDR3 is 18 residues long. The DNA for the CDR3 is TGCGCCAGCAGCCAAGCCGGGACAGGGGGCGCGGGGAACACTGAAGCTTTCTTT. Translation: CASSQAGTGGAGNTEAFF.

The chain is built from TRBV5-1 and TRBJ1-1; unclear D gene. CDR3 length equals 14 residues. The germline V gene encodes CDR1 SGHRS and CDR2 YFSETQ. V gave up 0 bases and J gave up 1 base, with 7 bases separating them. This chain's CDR3 is CASSLVGQNTEAFF. In DNA, the CDR3 is TGCGCCAGCAGCTTGGTTGGGCAGAACACTGAAGCTTTCTTT.

The chain links TRBV9 to TRBJ1-2; D is perhaps TRBD1 (5 bases). The CDR3 consists of 14 residues. Trimming pared 6 bases from V and 4 bases from J, leaving 16 bases between. The germline gives CDR1 SGDLS, CDR2 YYNGEE. CDR3 in amino acids: CASTQAWGGYGYTF. Written as DNA, the CDR3 is TGTGCCAGCACCCAGGCGTGGGGGGGCTATGGCTACACCTTC.

The chain has TRBV6-6 and TRBJ2-2, with a tentative D call TRBD2 (5 bases). CDR1 is MNHNY and CDR2 is SVGAGI in the germline V gene (reference sequence). The CDR3 is 14 amino acids. Trimming cost V 2 bases and J 3 bases, with 7 bases left between them. CDR3 sequence: CASSYGGYTGELFF. CDR3 coding DNA: TGTGCCAGCAGTTACGGAGGCTACACCGGGGAGCTGTTTTTT.

This chain joins TRBV2 and TRBJ2-7; 8 bases align to TRBD1. Per the germline V gene, CDR1 is SNHLY and CDR2 is FYNNEI. This CDR3 spans 14 amino acids. V lost 6 bases to trimming and J lost 0 bases; unmatched junction nucleotides: 4. CDR3 DNA: TGTGCCAGCAGGGACAGGGCGTACTCCTACGAGCAGTACTTC. It translates to CASRDRAYSYEQYF.

This clone was recorded only once. The chain joins TRBV29-1 to TRBJ2-5; 10 nucleotides line up with TRBD1. Per germline, CDR1 SQVTM and CDR2 ANQGSEA. This CDR3 is built from 17 residues. J gave up 5 bases and V 3 bases, and 15 bases lay outside the gene matches. This CDR3 reads CSVDRDMTGGDLETQYF. DNA of the CDR3: TGCAGCGTTGATCGTGATATGACAGGGGGCGATTTGGAGACCCAGTACTTC. Filled out from reference TRBV29-1 and TRBJ2-5, the complete variable domain reads SAVISQKPSRDICQRGTSLTIQCQVDSQVTMMFWYRQQPGQSLTLIATANQGSEATYESGFVIDKFPISRPNLTFSTLTVSNMSPEDSSIYLCSVDRDMTGGDLETQYFGPGTRLLVL.

This chain connects TRBV11-2 to TRBJ1-2; D uncertain. The V and J ends lost 1 base and 4 bases respectively, with 13 bases between them. The CDR3 covers 15 residues. Germline assignment: CDR1 SGHAT and CDR2 FQNNGV. CDR3 region: CASSLAGFVFYGYTF. The CDR3, as DNA: TGTGCCAGCAGCTTAGCAGGATTCGTTTTCTATGGCTACACCTTC.

The chain joins TRBV6-5 to TRBJ1-4; TRBD1 might be the D (6 bases). CDR3 length equals 16 residues. V was cut by 0 bases and J by 8 bases, with 16 bases left in between. Germline values: CDR1 MNHEY, CDR2 SVGAGI. The CDR3 bases are TGTGCCAGCAGTTACTCGGCGCAGGGGTTTCTAGAAAAACTGTTTTTT. This codes for CASSYSAQGFLEKLFF.